These 14 T cell receptor beta chains came from one sample sequenced in a study of T cell changes during pregnancy in multiple sclerosis. The assay was immunoSEQ multiplex PCR, and TCRdb's table has in-frame clones only and misses some. The sample lists approximately 41,000 clones, 90% to 95% occurring once. Sequencing used CD8+ T cells from peripheral blood mononuclear cells, obtained in the third trimester of pregnancy. Receptor source: a female donor with multiple sclerosis, enrolled in a pregnancy study.

The V gene is TRBV7-8, the J gene TRBJ2-7; weak D call: TRBD2 (5 bases). The germline V and J ends were trimmed by 3 bases and 3 bases, with 9 bases remaining between them. CDR3 length: 13 amino acids. Germline CDR1 reads SGHVS; CDR2 reads FQNEAQ. The CDR3 sequence is CASSLAGSYEQYF. As DNA, the CDR3 is TGTGCCAGCAGCTTGGCGGGTAGCTACGAGCAGTACTTC.

The rearrangement joins TRBV7-8 to TRBJ2-7; D perhaps matches TRBD2 (7 bases). This CDR3 spans 16 amino acids. The V gene lost 4 bases and the J gene lost 2 bases, with 18 bases spanning the gap. CDR1 is SGHVS and CDR2 is FQNEAQ in the germline V gene. The CDR3 protein is CASSYLSWGGPYEQYF. The CDR3 DNA follows: TGTGCCAGCAGCTATCTTTCGTGGGGGGGCCCCTACGAGCAGTACTTC.

This clone showed up just once. The gene calls are TRBV15 and TRBJ2-3, with 8 bases that match TRBD2. The CDR3 runs to 15 residues. V was clipped by 1 base and J by 4 bases; unmatched bases: 4. The germline CDR1 and CDR2 sequences are LNHNV and YYDKDF (reference sequence). The chain's CDR3 is CATSRVGTSADTQYF. CDR3 sequence (DNA): TGTGCCACCAGCAGAGTGGGGACTAGTGCAGATACGCAGTATTTT.

The table lists this clone with many counts. The rearrangement links TRBV19 to TRBJ2-7, with D tentatively TRBD2 (5 bases). Germline loops: CDR1 LNHDA, CDR2 SQIVND (reference sequence). The CDR3 consists of 13 residues. Between the trimmed V and J ends, which lost 2 bases and 6 bases, there was a span of 11 bases. The DNA for the CDR3 is TGTGCCAGTAGTATATCGCTAGCAGCCGAGCAGTACTTC. Translated: CASSISLAAEQYF.

V is TRBV21-1 and J is TRBJ1-5; TRBD1, as called in the table, went unchecked against the DNA. TRBV21-1 is flagged as a pseudogene. This CDR3 contains 17 residues. The CDR3 sequence is CASSSHPDRGQDQPQHF. The CDR3 DNA reads as TGTGCCAGCAGCTCGCACCCGGACAGGGGGCAGGATCAGCCCCAGCATTTT.

CDR3 coding DNA: TGTGCCTGGAGTGGAGCTAGCGGGGTTTCTTATGAGCAGTTCTTC. It is translated as CAWSGASGVSYEQFF. The chain joins TRBV30 to TRBJ2-1, with 9 bases identical to TRBD2. Germline trimming cut 1 base from V and 8 bases from J; bases unmatched to any gene: 9. There are 15 residues in the CDR3. Germline loops: CDR1 GTSNPN, CDR2 SVGIG (reference sequence).

The V gene is TRBV27, the J gene TRBJ1-1, with D possibly TRBD1 on 6 matching bases. Per the germline V gene, CDR1 is MNHEY and CDR2 is SMNVEV (reference sequence). Trimming stripped 3 bases from V and 1 base from J, with 12 bases between. The length of the CDR3 is 15 residues. CDR3 region: CASSFRGGGNTEAFF. The DNA of the CDR3 is TGTGCCAGCAGTTTCAGGGGCGGAGGGAACACTGAAGCTTTCTTT.

The gene calls are TRBV29-1 and TRBJ2-3, with 9 bases matching TRBD1. V was pared by 8 bases and J by 5 bases, with 11 bases of the junction left unmatched. Germline-derived CDR1 and CDR2 are SQVTM and ANQGSEA. The CDR3 totals 14 residues. The CDR3 region is CSLTTGQGIDTQYF. The CDR3 nucleotides read TGCAGCCTCACTACCGGACAGGGGATAGATACGCAGTATTTT.

The V gene is TRBV18, the J gene TRBJ1-1; no definite D call. This CDR3 is 18 amino acids long. Trimming left V 3 bases short and J 0 bases short, with 20 bases between. Germline CDR1 reads KGHSH; CDR2 reads LQKENI. For the CDR3, the DNA is TGTGCCAGCTCACCCATATTTCGGAGGGTCGTGATGAACACTGAAGCTTTCTTT. Translation gives CASSPIFRRVVMNTEAFF.

The chain employs TRBV15 and TRBJ2-3, with D tentatively TRBD2 (5 bases). Trimming pared 3 bases from V and 1 base from J, leaving 8 bases between. The CDR3 is made up of 14 amino acids. The germline CDR1 and CDR2 sequences are LNHNV and YYDKDF (reference sequence). The CDR3 region is CATSSLGGTDTQYF. The CDR3 DNA sequence: TGTGCCACCAGCAGTTTGGGAGGCACAGATACGCAGTATTTT.

This chain connects TRBV9 to TRBJ2-5, with D perhaps TRBD2 (5 bases). The CDR3 has 14 amino acids. From germline, CDR1 is SGDLS and CDR2 YYNGEE. Deletions cut 4 bases from V and 1 base from J, with 11 bases between. The CDR3 region is CASSPYGIQETQYF. CDR3 in DNA: TGTGCCAGCAGCCCATACGGGATCCAAGAGACCCAGTACTTC.

V is TRBV15 and J is TRBJ2-7, with TRBD1 identical over 10 bases. CDR3 size: 14 residues. Trimming cost V 2 bases and J 3 bases; bases outside gene matches: 1. Germline CDR1 LNHNV, CDR2 YYDKDF (reference sequence). CDR3 in DNA: TGTGCCACCAGCAGATGGACAGGGGGCTACGAGCAGTACTTC. Translated, it gives CATSRWTGGYEQYF.

The V gene is TRBV5-1, the J gene TRBJ1-1; tentative D call: TRBD1 (5 bases). CDR3 length: 13 residues. The ends were cut back, 2 bases at V and 0 bases at J, with 5 bases in the middle. Germline V gene lookup returns CDR1 SGHRS and CDR2 YFSETQ. CDR3 sequence: CASSLGVNTEAFF. For the CDR3, the DNA is TGCGCCAGCAGCTTAGGGGTGAACACTGAAGCTTTCTTT. Complete variable domain (other parts from reference TRBV5-1 and TRBJ1-1): KAGVTQTPRYLIKTRGQQVTLSCSPISGHRSVSWYQQTPGQGLQFLFEYFSETQRNKGNFPGRFSGRQFSNSRSEMNVSTLELGDSALYLCASSLGVNTEAFFGQGTRLTVV.

The chain employs TRBV4-3 and TRBJ2-3, with D tentatively TRBD2 (6 bases). The germline V and J ends were trimmed by 3 bases and 1 base, with 14 bases remaining between them. This CDR3 is 16 amino acids long. Germline CDR1 reads LGHNA; CDR2 reads YSLEER. The CDR3 DNA reads TGCGCCAGCAGCCAGTACTCTAGCGCACGCACAGATACGCAGTATTTT. Encoded protein: CASSQYSSARTDTQYF.